The clone carrying this T cell receptor beta chain appeared a few times. The antigen is not known. This sample was taken from a study of T cell repertoires in cytomegalovirus infection. Study summary: Public TCR beta signatures indicated both CMV infection and matching HLA type.

The CDR3 is 12 residues long. V dropped 3 bases and J dropped 5 bases, with 5 bases sitting between them. MiXCR was run by TCRdb on the reads, yielding one entry per CDR3 protein. The sample gives about 60,000 distinct CDR3 sequences, 33% of which show up once; 70% is in the top ten. The sequenced sample consisted of PBMCs, sequenced either directly or after in vitro stimulation (not recorded which). The genes are TRBV12-3 or TRBV12-4 and TRBJ1-5; D ambiguous. The receptor comes from a human donor in good health (CMV status not recorded). Some clones in this sample may be carry-over from other donors' samples. The CDR3 spells CASSFWDQPQHF. In DNA, the CDR3 is TGTGCCAGCAGTTTTTGGGATCAGCCCCAGCATTTT.